This record looks at one T cell receptor (beta chain) sequence and its context. Its antigen is still unknown. TCRdb recomputed calls from the 5' RACE reads with MiXCR, one row per CDR3 protein. This sample yields approximately 69,000 distinct CDR3 sequences, of which approximately 12% are seen a single time; roughly 6.1% belongs to the top ten. The data were obtained in a study of early T cells in non-severe SARS-CoV-2 infection. Whole-study context: Bulk RNA taken from unsorted whole blood was sequenced, leaving chains unpaired. Overall study results and limits: Missing private and CD4 specificities, VDJdb matching favored anti-spike CD8 responses.

V lost 3 bases, J lost 10 bases, and 13 bases lay in between. The CDR3 length is 12 residues. Germline CDR1 and CDR2: DFQATT and SNEGSKA (reference sequence). The TCR was taken from an adult who was a healthcare worker with PCR-confirmed SARS-CoV-2 infection or an uninfected control (not recorded which). Material for sequencing was whole blood. The chain has TRBV20-1 and TRBJ2-1, with D maybe TRBD2 (5 bases). CDR3 protein: CSASRGPQEQFF. The DNA for the CDR3 is TGCAGTGCTAGTCGCGGGCCTCAAGAGCAGTTCTTC.